This T cell receptor beta chain was identified during a study of shared clonotypes between healthy human individuals. Study findings and constraints: It was only blood that was sampled, and tissue repertoires likely differ.

Concerning this clone: As yet, its antigen is unknown.

Terminally differentiated effector memory CD45RA+ cells were excluded by CCR7 positive selection of CD45RO-negative cells. In the authors' workflow: Filtering of immunoSEQ junctional sequences could not match full-length read filtering. TCRdb's table, derived via immunoSEQ multiplex PCR, lists solely in-frame clones and lacks some. That table furnishes V, J and clone size, whereas the DNA furnished D and trimming. The sample yields 550,000 to 600,000 clones, 95% to 98% seen once. In germline, CDR1 is SGDLS, CDR2 YYNGEE. This CDR3 spans 15 amino acids. Deletions cut 0 bases from V and 2 bases from J, with 10 bases between.

The specimen sequenced was naive CD8+ T cells sorted from blood. The chain carries TRBV9 and TRBJ2-3; D is perhaps TRBD1 (5 bases). This clonotype was obtained from a man aged 25-45 years in good health. CDR3 DNA sequence: TGTGCCAGCAGCGTAGAGTGGGGCGCCACAGATACGCAGTATTTT. Its protein product is CASSVEWGATDTQYF.